The text below deals with one T cell receptor (beta chain). What antigen it recognizes has not been identified. For each CD8+ T cell subset, flow sorting was done in triplicate, and 300,000 or so cells per subset went directly into RLT lysis buffer. To exclude memory contaminants, naive CD8+ T cells were stringently defined as CD45RO-CCR7+CD27+CD95-. Peripheral blood mononuclear cells were isolated from buffy coats using standard density gradient centrifugation. Naive CXCR3-negative and CXCR3-positive CD8+ T cells were flow-sorted on a FACSAria III. Total RNA was extracted from sorted cells with an RNeasy Mini Kit. This sample is part of a study of CXCR3-negative and CXCR3-positive naive CD8 T cells (dated by TCRdb to between 2019 and 2020). For the wider study: In total, 130 million to 150 million TRB reads were obtained, which works out to roughly 1.5 +/- 0.3 million reads per library. The diversity and physicochemical repertoire analyses included about a dozen donors pooled from two independent experiments. The TRBV-TRBJ cluster analysis covered naive subsets from 5 or 6 donors and memory cells from 3 donors.

Sequenced using a NextSeq 550. The Human TCR Profiling Kit (MiLaboratory) was used to prepare UMI-labeled 5' RACE TRB cDNA libraries. The full amount of extracted RNA was used for cDNA synthesis, and the full amount of resulting cDNA was used for PCR amplification. Libraries were prepared in parallel with an identical number of PCR cycles. Processing in the source paper ran as follows. MIGEC and MiXCR extracted about 53,000 +/- 10,000 unique UMI-labeled TRB cDNA molecules per library, requiring at least two reads per UMI. On average, each library contained roughly 40,000 +/- 10,000 functional in-frame TRB CDR3 nucleotide clonotypes without stop codons. After each sample was downsampled to 5000 UMI-labeled TRB molecules, VDJtools was used to calculate diversity metrics such as normalized Shannon-Wiener and Chao1. Clonotype-size-weighted physicochemical properties of the central five CDR3 residues (interaction energy, strength, volume and Kidera factor 4) were computed in VDJtools. With the reads reprocessed by TCRdb, a single entry stands for each CDR3 protein sequence and no DNA is reported. TCRdb's processing, not the authors' own work, is the source of the V and J calls. This sample's listing comprises some 130,000 distinct CDR3 sequences. Of the sample, roughly 0.29% is held by the ten largest clones.

The study at large found these results: Naive CXCR3-negative and CXCR3-positive cells from the same donor showed similar TRBV-TRBJ usage, whereas memory cells showed distinct patterns. Compared with CXCR3-negative naive cells, CXCR3-positive naive cells had TRB CDR3s with higher hydrophobicity (lower Kidera factor 4), lower energy, and higher strength and volume indices. Repertoire diversity was comparably high in both naive subsets but much lower in memory CD8+ T cells. CXCR3 expression partially decreased after cryopreservation, so most assays used freshly isolated PBMCs. Surface CD5, linked to self-reactivity in mice, was comparable between naive subsets; TCR interaction strength was therefore also inferred from TRB CDR3 physicochemical properties.

CDR1 SEHNR and CDR2 FQNEAQ are derived from the germline V gene (reference sequence). Taken from cysteine to phenylalanine, the CDR3 has 16 residues. DNA for this receptor is not on file. The sequence was collected from a human donor in good health. Some clones in this sample may be carry-over from other donors' samples. Material for sequencing was naive CXCR3- CD8+ T cells from blood. Read against the paper, the sample's cell subset or site label means: CD45RO-CCR7+CD27+CD95- naive CD8+ T cells lacking CXCR3 (TNR3-). The chain was built from TRBV7-9 and TRBJ2-1. The CDR3 loop reads CASSLTVSPEDNEQFF.